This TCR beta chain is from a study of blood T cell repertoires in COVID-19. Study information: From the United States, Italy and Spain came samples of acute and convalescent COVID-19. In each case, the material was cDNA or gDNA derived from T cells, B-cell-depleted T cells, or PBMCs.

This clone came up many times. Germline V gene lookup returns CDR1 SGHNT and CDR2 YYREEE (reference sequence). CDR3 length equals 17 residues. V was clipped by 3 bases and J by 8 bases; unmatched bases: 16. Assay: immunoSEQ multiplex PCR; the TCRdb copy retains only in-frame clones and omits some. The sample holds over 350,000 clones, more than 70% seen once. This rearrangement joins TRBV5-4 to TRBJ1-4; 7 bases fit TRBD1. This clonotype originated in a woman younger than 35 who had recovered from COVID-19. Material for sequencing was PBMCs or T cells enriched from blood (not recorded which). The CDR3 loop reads CASSSQTGPGPGEKLFF. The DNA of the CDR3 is TGTGCCAGCAGCTCGCAGACAGGGCCCGGCCCCGGGGAAAAACTGTTTTTT.